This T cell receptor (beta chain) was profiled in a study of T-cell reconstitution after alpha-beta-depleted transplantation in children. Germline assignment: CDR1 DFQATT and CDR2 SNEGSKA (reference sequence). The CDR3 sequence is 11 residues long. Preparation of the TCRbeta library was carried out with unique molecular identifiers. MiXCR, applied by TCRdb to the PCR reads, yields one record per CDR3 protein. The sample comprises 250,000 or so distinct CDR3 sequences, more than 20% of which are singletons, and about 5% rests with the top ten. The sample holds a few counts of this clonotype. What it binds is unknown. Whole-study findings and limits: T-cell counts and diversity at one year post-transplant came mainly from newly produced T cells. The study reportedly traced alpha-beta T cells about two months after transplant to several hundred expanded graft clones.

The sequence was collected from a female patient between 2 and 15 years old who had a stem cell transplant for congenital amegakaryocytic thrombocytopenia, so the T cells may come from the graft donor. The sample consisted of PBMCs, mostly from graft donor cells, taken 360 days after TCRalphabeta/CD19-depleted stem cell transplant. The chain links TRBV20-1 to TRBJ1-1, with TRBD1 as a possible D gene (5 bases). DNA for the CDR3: TGCAGCTCTCCGGGGGGCACTGAAGCTTTCTTT. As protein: CSSPGGTEAFF.